This record covers a single T cell receptor (beta chain). The CDR3 spans 15 residues. V was clipped by 4 bases and J by 4 bases; unmatched bases: 8. Per the germline V gene, CDR1 is LNHDA and CDR2 is SQIVND (reference sequence). These data come from a study of cytomegalovirus exposure and HLA in healthy donors. Profiling relied on immunoSEQ multiplex PCR, and the TCRdb table lists in-frame clones only, not all of them. The data show fewer than 150,000 clones, approximately 84% seen once. The receptor was isolated from a man aged 25-45 years in good health and CMV-seropositive. The sample comprised PBMCs. The rearrangement joins TRBV19 to TRBJ1-2; 8 bases are shared with TRBD1. CDR3 sequence (DNA): TGTGCCAGTAGTAACACAGGGGGTGCCTTCTATGGCTACACCTTC. This translates into CASSNTGGAFYGYTF.